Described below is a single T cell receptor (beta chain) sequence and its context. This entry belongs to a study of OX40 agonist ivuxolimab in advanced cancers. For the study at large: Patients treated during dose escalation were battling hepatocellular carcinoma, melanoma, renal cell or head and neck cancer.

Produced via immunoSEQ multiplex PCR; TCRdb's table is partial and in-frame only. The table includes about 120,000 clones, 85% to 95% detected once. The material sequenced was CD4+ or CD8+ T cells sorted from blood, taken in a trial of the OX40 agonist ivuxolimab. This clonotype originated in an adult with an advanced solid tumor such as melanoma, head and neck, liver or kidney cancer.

CDR3 residues: CASSRQGYEQYF. CDR3 DNA: TGTGCCAGCAGCAGACAGGGTTACGAGCAGTACTTC. The chain carries TRBV6-5 and TRBJ2-7; 7 bases map to TRBD1. Per the germline V gene, CDR1 is MNHEY and CDR2 is SVGAGI. The CDR3 has 12 amino acids. V gave up 6 bases and J gave up 4 bases; unmatched junction bases: 3.